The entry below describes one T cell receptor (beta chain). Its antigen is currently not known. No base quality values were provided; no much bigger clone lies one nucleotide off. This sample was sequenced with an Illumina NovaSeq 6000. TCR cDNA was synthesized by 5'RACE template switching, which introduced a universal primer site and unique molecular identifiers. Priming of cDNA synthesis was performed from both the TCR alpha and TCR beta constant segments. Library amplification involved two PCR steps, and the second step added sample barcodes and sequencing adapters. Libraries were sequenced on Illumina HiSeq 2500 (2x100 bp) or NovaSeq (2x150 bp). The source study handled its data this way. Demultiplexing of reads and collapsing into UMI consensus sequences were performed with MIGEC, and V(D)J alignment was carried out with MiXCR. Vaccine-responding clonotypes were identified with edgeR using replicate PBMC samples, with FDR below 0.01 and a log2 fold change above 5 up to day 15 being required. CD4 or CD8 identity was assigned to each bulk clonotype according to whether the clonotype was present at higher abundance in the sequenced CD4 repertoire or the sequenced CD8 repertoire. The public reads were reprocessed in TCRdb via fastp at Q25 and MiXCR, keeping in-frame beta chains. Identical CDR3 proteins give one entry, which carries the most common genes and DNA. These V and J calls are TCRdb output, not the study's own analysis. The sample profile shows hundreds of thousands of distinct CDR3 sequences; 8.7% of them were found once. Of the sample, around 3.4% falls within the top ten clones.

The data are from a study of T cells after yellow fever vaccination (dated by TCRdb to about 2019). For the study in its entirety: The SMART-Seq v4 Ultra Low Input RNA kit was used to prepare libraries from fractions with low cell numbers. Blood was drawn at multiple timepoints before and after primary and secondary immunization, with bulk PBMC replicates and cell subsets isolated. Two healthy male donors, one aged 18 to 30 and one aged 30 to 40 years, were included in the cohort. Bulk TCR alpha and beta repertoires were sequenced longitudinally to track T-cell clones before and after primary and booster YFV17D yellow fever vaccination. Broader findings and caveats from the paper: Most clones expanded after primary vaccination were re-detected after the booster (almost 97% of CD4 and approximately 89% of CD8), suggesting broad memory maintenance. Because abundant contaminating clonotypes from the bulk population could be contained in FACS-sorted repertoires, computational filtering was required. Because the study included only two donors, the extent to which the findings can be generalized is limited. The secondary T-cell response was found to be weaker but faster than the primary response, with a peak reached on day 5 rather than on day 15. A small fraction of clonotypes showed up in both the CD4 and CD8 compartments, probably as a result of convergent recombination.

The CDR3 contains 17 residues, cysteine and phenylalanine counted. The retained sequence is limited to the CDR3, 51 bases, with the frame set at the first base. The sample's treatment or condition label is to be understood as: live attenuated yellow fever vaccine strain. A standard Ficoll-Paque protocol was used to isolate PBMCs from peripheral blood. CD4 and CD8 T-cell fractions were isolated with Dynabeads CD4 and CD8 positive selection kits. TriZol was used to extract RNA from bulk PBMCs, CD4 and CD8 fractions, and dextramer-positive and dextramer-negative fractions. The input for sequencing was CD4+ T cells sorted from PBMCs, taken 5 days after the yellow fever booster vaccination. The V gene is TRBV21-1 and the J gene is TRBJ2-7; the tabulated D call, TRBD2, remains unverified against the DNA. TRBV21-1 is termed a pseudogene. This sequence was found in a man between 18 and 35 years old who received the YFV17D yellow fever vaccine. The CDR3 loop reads CASVPGLRERSSYEQYF. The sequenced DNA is TGTGCCAGCGTACCGGGACTGCGAGAAAGGAGCTCCTACGAGCAGTACTTC.